This T cell receptor (beta chain) was obtained from a study of radiotherapy plus CTLA-4 blockade in lung cancer. Trimming took 7 bases from V and 0 from J; bases not matched to a gene: 9. This CDR3 has 16 residues. CDR1 is MNHEY, CDR2 SVGAGI, per germline. General study findings and limits: Once radiotherapy plus ipilimumab had been given, TCR clones derived from tumor expanded in blood.

The data were produced by immunoSEQ multiplex PCR, yet TCRdb's version contains in-frame clones alone and is incomplete. The sample holds 120,000 or so clones; about four fifths are singletons and the top ten take roughly 5%. A note on this clone: The antigen is undetermined.

Sample: peripheral blood, taken from a patient treated with radiotherapy plus ipilimumab. The chain combines TRBV6-5 with TRBJ2-1, with 7 positions matching TRBD2. The TCR originated in a human donor with non-small cell lung cancer who had a partial response to radiotherapy plus ipilimumab. The CDR3: CASIYSGTNSYNEQFF. CDR3 in DNA: TGTGCCAGCATTTATTCCGGGACTAACTCCTACAATGAGCAGTTCTTC.